The T cell receptor beta chain under discussion was sequenced for a study of T cell clones after liver transplantation. The CDR3 spans 10 residues. Trimming left V 6 bases short and J 4 bases short, with 3 bases between. Germline values: CDR1 MNHNS, CDR2 SASEGT. Some clones are missing from TCRdb's copy, which holds only in-frame ones; the method was immunoSEQ multiplex PCR. The table has approximately 72,000 clones, roughly nine tenths seen once. Here the sequenced sample was CD4+ T cells from blood, taken before liver transplant. V gene TRBV6-1 combines with J gene TRBJ1-1; no firm D call. The clonotype was recovered from a human donor who received a liver transplant. CDR3 nucleotides: TGTGCCAGCAGAATCACTGAAGCTTTCTTT. This encodes CASRITEAFF.